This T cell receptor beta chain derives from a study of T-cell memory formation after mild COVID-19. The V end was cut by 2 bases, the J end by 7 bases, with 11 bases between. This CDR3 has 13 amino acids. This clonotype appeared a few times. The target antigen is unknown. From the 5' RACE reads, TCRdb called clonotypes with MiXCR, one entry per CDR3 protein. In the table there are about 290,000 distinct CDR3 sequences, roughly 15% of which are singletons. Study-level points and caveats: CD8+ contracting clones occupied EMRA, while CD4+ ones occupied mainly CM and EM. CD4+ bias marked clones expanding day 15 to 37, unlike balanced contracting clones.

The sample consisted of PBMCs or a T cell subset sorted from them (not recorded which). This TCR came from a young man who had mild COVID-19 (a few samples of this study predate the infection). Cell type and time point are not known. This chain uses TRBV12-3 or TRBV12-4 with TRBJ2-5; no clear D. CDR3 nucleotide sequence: TGTGCCAGCAGTTTAACGGGTCTCCGGACCCAGTACTTC. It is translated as CASSLTGLRTQYF.